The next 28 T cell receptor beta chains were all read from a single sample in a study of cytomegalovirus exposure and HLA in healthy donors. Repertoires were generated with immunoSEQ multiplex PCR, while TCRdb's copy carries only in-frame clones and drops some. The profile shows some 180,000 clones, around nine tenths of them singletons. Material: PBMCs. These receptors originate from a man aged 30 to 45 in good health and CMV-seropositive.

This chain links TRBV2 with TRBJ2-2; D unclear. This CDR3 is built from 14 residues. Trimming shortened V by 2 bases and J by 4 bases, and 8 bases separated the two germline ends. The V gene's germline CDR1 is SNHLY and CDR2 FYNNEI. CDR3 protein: CASSERRVTGELFF. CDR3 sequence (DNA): TGTGCCAGCAGTGAAAGGAGAGTCACCGGGGAGCTGTTTTTT.

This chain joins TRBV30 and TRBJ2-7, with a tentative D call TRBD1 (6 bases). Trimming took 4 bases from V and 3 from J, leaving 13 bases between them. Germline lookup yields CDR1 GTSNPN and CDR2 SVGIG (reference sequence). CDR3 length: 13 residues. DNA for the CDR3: TGTGCCTGGAAGGGACAACCGTTCTACGAGCAGTACTTC. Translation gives CAWKGQPFYEQYF.

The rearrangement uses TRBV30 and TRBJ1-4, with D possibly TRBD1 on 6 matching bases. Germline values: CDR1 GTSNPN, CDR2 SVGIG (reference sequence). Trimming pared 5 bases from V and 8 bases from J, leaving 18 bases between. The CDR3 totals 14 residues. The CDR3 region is CAWGPGGEVEKLFF. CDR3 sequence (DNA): TGTGCCTGGGGCCCGGGGGGCGAAGTAGAAAAACTGTTTTTT.

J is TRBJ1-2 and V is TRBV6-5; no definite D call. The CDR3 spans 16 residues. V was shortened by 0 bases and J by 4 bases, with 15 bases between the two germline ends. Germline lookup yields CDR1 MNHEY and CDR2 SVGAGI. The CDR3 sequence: CASSYSPRTFGYGYTF. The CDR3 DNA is TGTGCCAGCAGTTACTCGCCCCGGACTTTCGGCTATGGCTACACCTTC.

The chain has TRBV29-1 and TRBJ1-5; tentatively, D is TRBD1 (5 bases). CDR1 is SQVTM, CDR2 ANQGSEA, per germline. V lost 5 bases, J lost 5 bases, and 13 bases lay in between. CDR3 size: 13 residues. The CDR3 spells CSVTRERDQPQHF. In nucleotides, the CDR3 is TGCAGCGTTACCAGGGAGCGCGATCAGCCCCAGCATTTT. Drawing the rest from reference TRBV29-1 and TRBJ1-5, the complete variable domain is SAVISQKPSRDICQRGTSLTIQCQVDSQVTMMFWYRQQPGQSLTLIATANQGSEATYESGFVIDKFPISRPNLTFSTLTVSNMSPEDSSIYLCSVTRERDQPQHFGDGTRLSIL.

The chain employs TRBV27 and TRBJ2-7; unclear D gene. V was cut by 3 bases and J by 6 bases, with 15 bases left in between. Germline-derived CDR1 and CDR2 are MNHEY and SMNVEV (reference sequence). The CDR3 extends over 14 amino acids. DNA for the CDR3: TGTGCCAGCAGTTTTTTCCGAACCGCCCCCGAGCAGTACTTC. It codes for CASSFFRTAPEQYF.

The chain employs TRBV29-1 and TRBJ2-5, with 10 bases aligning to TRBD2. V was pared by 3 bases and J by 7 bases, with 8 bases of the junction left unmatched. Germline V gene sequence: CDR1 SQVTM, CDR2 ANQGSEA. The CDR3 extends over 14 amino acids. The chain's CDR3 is CSVDPSGSGGTQYF. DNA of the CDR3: TGCAGCGTTGATCCTAGCGGGAGTGGGGGGACCCAGTACTTC.

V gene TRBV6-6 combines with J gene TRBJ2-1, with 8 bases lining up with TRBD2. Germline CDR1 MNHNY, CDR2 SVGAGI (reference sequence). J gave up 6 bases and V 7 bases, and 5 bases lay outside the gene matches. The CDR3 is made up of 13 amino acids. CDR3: CASIAGSGNEQFF. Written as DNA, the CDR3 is TGTGCCAGCATAGCGGGATCGGGCAATGAGCAGTTCTTC.

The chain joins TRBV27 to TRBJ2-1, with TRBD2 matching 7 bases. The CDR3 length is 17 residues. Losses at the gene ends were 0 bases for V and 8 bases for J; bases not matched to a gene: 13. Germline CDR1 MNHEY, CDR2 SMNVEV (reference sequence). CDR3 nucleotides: TGTGCCAGCAGTTTATCGATCGGCGGGAGCCTTTGGTATGAGCAGTTCTTC. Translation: CASSLSIGGSLWYEQFF.

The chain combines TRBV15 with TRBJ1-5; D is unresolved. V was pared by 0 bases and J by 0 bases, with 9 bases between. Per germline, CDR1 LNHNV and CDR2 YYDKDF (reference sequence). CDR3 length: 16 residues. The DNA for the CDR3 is TGTGCCACCAGCAGAGATCGCCCACATAGCAATCAGCCCCAGCATTTT. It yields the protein CATSRDRPHSNQPQHF.

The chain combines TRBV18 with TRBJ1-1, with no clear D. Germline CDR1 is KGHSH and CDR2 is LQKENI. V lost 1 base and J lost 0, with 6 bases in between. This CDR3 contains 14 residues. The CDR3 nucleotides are TGTGCCAGCTCACCACTTGACGTGAACACTGAAGCTTTCTTT. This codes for CASSPLDVNTEAFF.

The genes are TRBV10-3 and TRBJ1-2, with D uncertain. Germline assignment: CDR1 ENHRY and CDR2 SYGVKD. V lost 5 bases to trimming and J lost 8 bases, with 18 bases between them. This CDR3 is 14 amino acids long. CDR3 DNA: TGTGCCATCAGTAACATAGGAACAATGGGGGGCTACACCTTC. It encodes CAISNIGTMGGYTF.

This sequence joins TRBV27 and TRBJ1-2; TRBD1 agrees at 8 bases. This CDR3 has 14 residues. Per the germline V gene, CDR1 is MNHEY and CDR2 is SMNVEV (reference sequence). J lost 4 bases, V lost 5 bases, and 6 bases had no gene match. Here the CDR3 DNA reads TGTGCCAGCAGTCCTAGGACAGGGACCTATGGCTACACCTTC. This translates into CASSPRTGTYGYTF.

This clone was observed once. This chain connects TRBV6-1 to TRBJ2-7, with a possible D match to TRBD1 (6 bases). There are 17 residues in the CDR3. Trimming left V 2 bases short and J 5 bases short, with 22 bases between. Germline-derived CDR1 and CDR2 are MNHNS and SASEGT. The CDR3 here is CASSEIIFTGRQDEQYF. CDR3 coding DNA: TGTGCCAGCAGTGAAATCATATTCACAGGCCGACAGGACGAGCAGTACTTC.

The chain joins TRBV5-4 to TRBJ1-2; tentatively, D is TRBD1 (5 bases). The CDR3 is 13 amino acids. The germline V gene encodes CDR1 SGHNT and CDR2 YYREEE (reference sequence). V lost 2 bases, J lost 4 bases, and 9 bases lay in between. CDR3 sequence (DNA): TGTGCCAGCAGCTTACCAGGGCGCTATGGCTACACCTTC. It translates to CASSLPGRYGYTF.

CDR3 loop: CASSLTGTATEAFF. DNA for the CDR3: TGTGCCAGCAGCTTAACCGGGACAGCCACTGAAGCTTTCTTT. V usage is TRBV7-2 and J usage is TRBJ1-1; 7 nucleotides match TRBD1. The junction had 4 bases not matched to a gene; V was cut back by 2 bases and J by 4 bases. Germline V CDR1 and CDR2: SGHTA, FQGNSA. This CDR3 region has 14 residues.

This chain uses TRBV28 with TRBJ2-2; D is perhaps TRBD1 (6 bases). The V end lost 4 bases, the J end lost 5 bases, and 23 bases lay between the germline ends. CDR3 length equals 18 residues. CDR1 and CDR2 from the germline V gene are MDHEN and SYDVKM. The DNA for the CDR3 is TGTGCCAGCAGTTCCCCCCCGACTGTGGGGGCAGGAACCGGGGAGCTGTTTTTT. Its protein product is CASSSPPTVGAGTGELFF.

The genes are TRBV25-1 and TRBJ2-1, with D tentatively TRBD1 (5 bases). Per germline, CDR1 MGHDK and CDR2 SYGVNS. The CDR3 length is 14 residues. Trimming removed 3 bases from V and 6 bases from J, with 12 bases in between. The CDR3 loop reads CASSDPTGRNEQFF. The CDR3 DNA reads TGTGCCAGCAGTGATCCAACAGGCCGCAATGAGCAGTTCTTC.

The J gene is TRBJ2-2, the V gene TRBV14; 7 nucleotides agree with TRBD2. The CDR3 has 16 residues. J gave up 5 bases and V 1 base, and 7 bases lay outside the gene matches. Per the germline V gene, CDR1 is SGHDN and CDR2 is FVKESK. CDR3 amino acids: CASSQVSGIGTGELFF. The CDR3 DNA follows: TGTGCCAGCAGCCAAGTAAGCGGGATCGGGACCGGGGAGCTGTTTTTT.

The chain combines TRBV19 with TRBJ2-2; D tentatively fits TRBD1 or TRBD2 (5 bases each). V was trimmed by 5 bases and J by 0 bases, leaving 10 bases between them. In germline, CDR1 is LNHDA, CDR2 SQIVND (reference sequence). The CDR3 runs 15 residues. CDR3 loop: CASSPGTANTGELFF. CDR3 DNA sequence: TGTGCCAGTAGTCCCGGGACGGCGAACACCGGGGAGCTGTTTTTT.

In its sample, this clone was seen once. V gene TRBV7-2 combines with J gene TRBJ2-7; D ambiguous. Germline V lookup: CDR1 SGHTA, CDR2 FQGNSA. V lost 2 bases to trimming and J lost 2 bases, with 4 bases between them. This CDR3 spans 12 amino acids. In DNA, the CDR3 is TGTGCCAGCAGCTTATTTACCTACGAGCAGTACTTC. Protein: CASSLFTYEQYF.

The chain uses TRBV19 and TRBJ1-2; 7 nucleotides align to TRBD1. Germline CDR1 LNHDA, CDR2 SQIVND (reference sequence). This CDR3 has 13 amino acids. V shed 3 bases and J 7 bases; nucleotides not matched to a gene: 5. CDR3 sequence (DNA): TGTGCCAGTAGTATCCAGGGGGTAATTGGCTACACCTTC. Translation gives CASSIQGVIGYTF.

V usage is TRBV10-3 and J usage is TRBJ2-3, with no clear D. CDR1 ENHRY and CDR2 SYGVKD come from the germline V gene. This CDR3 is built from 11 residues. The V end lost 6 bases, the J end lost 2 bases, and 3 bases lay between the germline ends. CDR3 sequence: CAIRDTDTQYF. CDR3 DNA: TGTGCCATCAGGGACACAGATACGCAGTATTTT.

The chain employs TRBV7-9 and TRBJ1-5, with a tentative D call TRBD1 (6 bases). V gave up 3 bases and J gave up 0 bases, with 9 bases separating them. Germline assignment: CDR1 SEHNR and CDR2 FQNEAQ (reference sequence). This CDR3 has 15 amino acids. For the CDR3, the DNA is TGTGCCAGCAGCTTGGGGGGGCTTAGCAATCAGCCCCAGCATTTT. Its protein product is CASSLGGLSNQPQHF. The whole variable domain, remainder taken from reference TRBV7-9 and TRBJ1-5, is DTGVSQNPRHKITKRGQNVTFRCDPISEHNRLYWYRQTLGQGPEFLTYFQNEAQLEKSRLLSDRFSAERPKGSFSTLEIQRTEQGDSAMYLCASSLGGLSNQPQHFGDGTRLSIL.

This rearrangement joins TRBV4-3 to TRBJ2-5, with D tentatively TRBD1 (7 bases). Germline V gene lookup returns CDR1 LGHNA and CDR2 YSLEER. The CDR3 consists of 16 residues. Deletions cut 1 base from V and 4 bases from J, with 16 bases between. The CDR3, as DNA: TGCGCCAGCAGCCAAGCTCCCCCAGGGGGGCGAGAGACCCAGTACTTC. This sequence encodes CASSQAPPGGRETQYF.

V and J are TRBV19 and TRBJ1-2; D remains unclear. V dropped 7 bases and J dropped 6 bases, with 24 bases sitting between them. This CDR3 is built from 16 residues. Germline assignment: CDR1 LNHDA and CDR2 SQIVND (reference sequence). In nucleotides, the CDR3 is TGTGCCAGTACCGAAGGTTTCCCCCCAACCGGCAATGGCTACACCTTC. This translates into CASTEGFPPTGNGYTF. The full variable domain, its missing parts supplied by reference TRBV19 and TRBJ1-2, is DGGITQSPKYLFRKEGQNVTLSCEQNLNHDAMYWYRQDPGQGLRLIYYSQIVNDFQKGDIAEGYSVSREKKESFPLTVTSAQKNPTAFYLCASTEGFPPTGNGYTFGSGTRLTVV.

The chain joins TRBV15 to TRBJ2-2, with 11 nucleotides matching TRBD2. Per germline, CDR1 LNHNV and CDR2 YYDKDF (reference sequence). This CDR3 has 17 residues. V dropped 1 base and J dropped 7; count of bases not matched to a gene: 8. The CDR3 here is CATSRVAGGPMGGELFF. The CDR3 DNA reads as TGTGCCACCAGCAGAGTAGCGGGAGGGCCAATGGGCGGGGAGCTGTTTTTT.

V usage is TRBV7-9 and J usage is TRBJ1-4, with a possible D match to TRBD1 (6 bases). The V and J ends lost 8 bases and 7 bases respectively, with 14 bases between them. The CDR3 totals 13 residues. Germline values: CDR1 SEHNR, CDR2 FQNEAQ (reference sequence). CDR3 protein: CASSGGYSEKLFF. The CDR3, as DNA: TGTGCCAGCTCCGGGGGCTATTCTGAAAAACTGTTTTTT.